The 13 T cell receptor beta chains below come from one sample, sequenced in a study of radiation and T cells in renal cell carcinoma. Data came from immunoSEQ multiplex PCR; TCRdb stores just in-frame clones and leaves some out. The repertoire holds fewer than 200,000 clones, with about nine tenths as singletons. The time point denotes: blood 4 weeks post-SBRT, at nephrectomy. Treatment noted: 15 Gy SBRT to primary tumor, nephrectomy 4 weeks later. The sample was blood, taken from a patient whose treatment included radiotherapy and nephrectomy. The receptors stem from a woman aged 45-59 years with renal cell carcinoma.

V is TRBV4-3 and J is TRBJ2-7, with TRBD2 matching over 9 bases. V gave up 0 bases and J gave up 1 base; unmatched junction bases: 4. CDR1 LGHNA and CDR2 YSLEER come from the germline V gene. The CDR3 length is 16 residues. For the CDR3, the DNA is TGCGCCAGCAGCCAAGAATGGCGGGGGGGGTCCTACGAGCAGTACTTC. Protein sequence: CASSQEWRGGSYEQYF.

The chain couples TRBV2 to TRBJ2-1, with 7 bases identical to TRBD1. The length of the CDR3 is 13 residues. Germline V gene sequence: CDR1 SNHLY, CDR2 FYNNEI. Trimming cost V 6 bases and J 6 bases; bases outside gene matches: 5. The CDR3 DNA reads as TGTGCCAGCAGAGGAGACAGGGTCAATGAGCAGTTCTTC. Its protein product is CASRGDRVNEQFF.

A few counts support this clone. The chain joins TRBV7-6 to TRBJ2-2, with D tentatively TRBD1 (6 bases). This CDR3 is built from 15 residues. The V gene lost 0 bases and the J gene lost 1 base, with 6 bases spanning the gap. From germline, CDR1 is SGHVS and CDR2 FNYEAQ. CDR3 nucleotide sequence: TGTGCCAGCAGCTTAGCGGACAGGAACACCGGGGAGCTGTTTTTT. Its translation: CASSLADRNTGELFF. Complete variable domain (other parts from reference TRBV7-6 and TRBJ2-2): GAGVSQSPRYKVTKRGQDVALRCDPISGHVSLYWYRQALGQGPEFLTYFNYEAQQDKSGLPNDRFSAERPEGSISTLTIQRTEQRDSAMYRCASSLADRNTGELFFGEGSRLTVL.

The chain recombines TRBV29-1 with TRBJ2-1; D may correspond to TRBD1 or TRBD2 (5 bases each). CDR3 length equals 16 residues. V gave up 7 bases and J gave up 1 base, with 20 bases separating them. Germline-derived CDR1 and CDR2 are SQVTM and ANQGSEA. This CDR3 is CSGDGAGSDSYNEQFF. DNA of the CDR3: TGCAGCGGTGACGGGGCAGGGTCTGATTCCTACAATGAGCAGTTCTTC.

The chain is built from TRBV29-1 and TRBJ2-1; D is uncertain. The CDR3 is 11 amino acids. Germline CDR1 SQVTM, CDR2 ANQGSEA. Trimming removed 3 bases from V and 6 bases from J, with 6 bases in between. The CDR3 nucleotides read TGCAGCGTTGACGTGGGCAATGAGCAGTTCTTC. Its translation: CSVDVGNEQFF.

The gene calls are TRBV7-8 and TRBJ1-2; 7 nucleotides align to TRBD1. Germline V CDR1 and CDR2: SGHVS, FQNEAQ. The CDR3 spans 16 residues. V trimming: 3 bases; J trimming: 2 bases; junction bases outside the gene matches: 9. CDR3: CASSFGPWDRNYGYTF. In DNA, the CDR3 is TGTGCCAGCAGCTTTGGTCCCTGGGACAGAAACTATGGCTACACCTTC.

The chain employs TRBV7-2 and TRBJ2-3; D unclear. Germline V gene lookup returns CDR1 SGHTA and CDR2 FQGNSA. V dropped 5 bases and J dropped 1 base, with 13 bases sitting between them. The CDR3 extends over 15 amino acids. The CDR3 loop reads CASSTTHLGTDTQYF. The DNA of the CDR3 is TGTGCCAGCAGCACGACTCATTTGGGCACAGATACGCAGTATTTT.

The CDR3 coding sequence is TGTGCCAGTAGGGGAACTGGGGGCTACACCTTC. This sequence encodes CASRGTGGYTF. The chain employs TRBV6-6 and TRBJ1-2, with a weak D call TRBD1 (5 bases). CDR3 size: 11 residues. V was pared by 9 bases and J by 8 bases, with 13 bases between. Germline V lookup: CDR1 MNHNY, CDR2 SVGAGI (reference sequence).

The chain is built from TRBV9 and TRBJ2-5; TRBD2 matches 11 bases. The CDR3 is made up of 17 amino acids. Trimming removed 0 bases from V and 4 bases from J; junction bases left unmatched: 8. Germline CDR1 and CDR2: SGDLS and YYNGEE. The CDR3 nucleotides read TGTGCCAGCAGCGTAGGTTCCCTAGCGGGGGGTCCAGAGACCCAGTACTTC. It specifies CASSVGSLAGGPETQYF. Combining the CDR3 with reference TRBV9 and TRBJ2-5 gives the whole variable domain DSGVTQTPKHLITATGQRVTLRCSPRSGDLSVYWYQQSLDQGLQFLIQYYNGEERAKGNILERFSAQQFPDLHSELNLSSLELGDSALYFCASSVGSLAGGPETQYFGPGTRLLVL.

The CDR3 nucleotides are TGTGCCAGTAGGAGGGGAGATACGCAGTATTTT. Its protein product is CASRRGDTQYF. The chain carries TRBV19 and TRBJ2-3; D may match TRBD1 or TRBD2 (5 bases each). CDR1 is LNHDA, CDR2 SQIVND, per germline (reference sequence). Trimming removed 6 bases at V and 5 bases at J, with 6 bases between. This CDR3 has 11 residues.

The gene calls are TRBV6-5 and TRBJ1-2, with 7 bases matching TRBD1. CDR1 is MNHEY and CDR2 is SVGAGI in the germline V gene. The trim removed 4 bases at V and 0 bases at J, leaving 2 bases unmatched. CDR3 length equals 14 residues. Here the CDR3 reads CASSSGQSNYGYTF. CDR3 in DNA: TGTGCCAGCAGTTCGGGACAGTCTAACTATGGCTACACCTTC.

Turning to this clone: This sample also contains other DNA sequences that code for the same CDR3. This rearrangement joins TRBV4-3 to TRBJ1-4; TRBD1 aligns across 7 bases. Germline V gives CDR1 LGHNA, CDR2 YSLEER. CDR3 length: 18 amino acids. V shed 0 bases and J 7 bases; nucleotides not matched to a gene: 14. In nucleotides, the CDR3 is TGCGCCAGCAGCCAAGATCTCGGGGAGGCAGGGGGATTTGAAAAACTGTTTTTT. It specifies CASSQDLGEAGGFEKLFF.

The CDR3 DNA sequence: TGTGCTAGTGGTTTGGTAAGGGAAGGGATCATTCATCAGCCCCAGCATTTT. The encoded protein is CASGLVREGIIHQPQHF. V usage is TRBV12-5 and J usage is TRBJ1-5, with D unresolved. Trimming removed 0 bases from V and 5 bases from J, with 17 bases in between. The germline CDR1 and CDR2 sequences are LGHNT and FRNRAP. This CDR3 is built from 17 residues.